The 19 T cell receptor beta chains in this list originate from one sample, sequenced in a study of blood T cells in healthy people across ages. Combining a sample-barcoded 5' primer with a J-beta primer mix, a second PCR ran for 7 to 11 cycles. MiXCR, applied by TCRdb to the 5' RACE reads, yields one record per CDR3 protein. The sample shows around 990,000 distinct CDR3 sequences, less than 45% of them seen only once. The sequenced sample consisted of blood. Receptor source: a man aged 18 to 35 in good health.

This sequence joins TRBV5-1 and TRBJ2-5; perhaps TRBD2 as D (6 bases). CDR1 and CDR2 (germline): SGHRS, YFSETQ. The CDR3 length is 14 residues. Trimming left V 7 bases short and J 3 bases short, with 16 bases between. The CDR3 reads CASLAAGLEETQYF. For the CDR3, the DNA is TGCGCCAGCCTTGCCGCGGGGTTGGAAGAGACCCAGTACTTC. Full variable domain (missing parts from reference TRBV5-1 and TRBJ2-5): KAGVTQTPRYLIKTRGQQVTLSCSPISGHRSVSWYQQTPGQGLQFLFEYFSETQRNKGNFPGRFSGRQFSNSRSEMNVSTLELGDSALYLCASLAAGLEETQYFGPGTRLLVL.

A note on this clonotype: A much larger clone sits a single nucleotide away, making a read error possible. This chain joins TRBV27 and TRBJ2-3; D gene ambiguous. Trimming stripped 6 bases from V and 5 bases from J, with 12 bases between. CDR3 length equals 13 residues. Germline loops: CDR1 MNHEY, CDR2 SMNVEV (reference sequence). In nucleotides, the CDR3 is TGTGCCAGCAGGGAAGTGGGCATAGATACGCAGTATTTT. Translated: CASREVGIDTQYF.

The chain combines TRBV7-2 with TRBJ1-3; D gene unclear. The V and J ends lost 1 base and 0 bases respectively, with 10 bases between them. The CDR3 length is 16 residues. Germline V gives CDR1 SGHTA, CDR2 FQGNSA. The CDR3 coding sequence is TGTGCCAGCAGCTTAGGGGCGGTCTCCTCTGGAAACACCATATATTTT. Protein sequence: CASSLGAVSSGNTIYF.

The genes are TRBV6-2 or TRBV6-3 and TRBJ1-2, with D perhaps matching TRBD1 (5 bases). V was trimmed by 8 bases and J by 8 bases, leaving 12 bases between them. The CDR3 runs 11 residues. Per germline, CDR1 MNHEY and CDR2 SVGEGT. The CDR3 DNA sequence: TGTGCCAGCTGGAGAGAGGGGGGCTACACCTTC. It encodes CASWREGGYTF.

The V and J genes are TRBV5-1 and TRBJ2-1; 7 positions match TRBD2. Germline V gene data show CDR1 as SGHRS and CDR2 as YFSETQ. The CDR3 runs 14 residues. Unmatched junction bases numbered 6, after V lost 4 bases and J lost 5 bases. CDR3 loop: CASSDPGGNNEQFF. CDR3 bases: TGCGCCAGCAGCGATCCGGGGGGAAACAATGAGCAGTTCTTC.

CDR3 nucleotides: TGTGCCAGCAGCGCCAATTATGCGAACACCGGGGAGCTGTTTTTT. Translation gives CASSANYANTGELFF. V gene TRBV9 combines with J gene TRBJ2-2; D gene uncertain. V was clipped by 3 bases and J by 0 bases, with 9 bases between them. CDR3 length equals 15 residues. CDR1 and CDR2 (germline): SGDLS, YYNGEE.

This clonotype was detected only a few times. The gene calls are TRBV30 and TRBJ2-3, with 9 nucleotides matching TRBD2. The germline gives CDR1 GTSNPN, CDR2 SVGIG (reference sequence). CDR3 length: 14 amino acids. With V trimmed by 5 bases and J by 2 bases, 5 bases remained unmatched. The CDR3 is CAWRLAGYTDTQYF. The CDR3 DNA follows: TGTGCCTGGCGTCTAGCGGGGTACACAGATACGCAGTATTTT.

The chain links TRBV10-3 to TRBJ1-2; no firm D call. Trimming took off 0 bases at V and 8 bases at J, with 10 bases between the two ends. The CDR3 contains 13 residues. Germline CDR1 ENHRY, CDR2 SYGVKD. Written as DNA, the CDR3 is TGTGCCATCAGTGAGTCGAGGACTCTAGGCTACACCTTC. This sequence encodes CAISESRTLGYTF.

The count of this clonotype is one. This rearrangement joins TRBV7-3 to TRBJ2-7; no definite D call. CDR1 SGHTA and CDR2 FQGTGA come from the germline V gene. Trimming cost V 4 bases and J 7 bases, with 11 bases left between them. The CDR3 length is 12 residues. CDR3 bases: TGTGCCAGCAGCTCCGCTTCGAATGAGCAGTACTTC. It specifies CASSSASNEQYF.

This clonotype was seen a handful of times. The chain couples TRBV7-9 to TRBJ1-5, with D uncertain. The CDR3 has 12 amino acids. Germline V lookup: CDR1 SEHNR, CDR2 FQNEAQ (reference sequence). The V end was cut by 3 bases, the J end by 7 bases, with 7 bases between. CDR3 DNA: TGTGCCAGCAGCTTTTACGAACAGCCCCAGCATTTT. This encodes CASSFYEQPQHF.

The V gene is TRBV3-1, the J gene TRBJ1-2; tentatively, D is TRBD1 (5 bases). The CDR3 is 15 amino acids. Germline loops: CDR1 LGHDT, CDR2 YNNKEL (reference sequence). V lost 3 bases and J lost 3, with 14 bases in between. In DNA, the CDR3 is TGTGCCAGCAGCCAGGACGGGACCCTTTACTATGGCTACACCTTC. Translating it yields CASSQDGTLYYGYTF. The full variable domain, with the rest looked up from reference TRBV3-1 and TRBJ1-2, is DTAVSQTPKYLVTQMGNDKSIKCEQNLGHDTMYWYKQDSKKFLKIMFSYNNKELIINETVPNRFSPKSPDKAHLNLHINSLELGDSAVYFCASSQDGTLYYGYTFGSGTRLTVV.

This rearrangement joins TRBV12-3 or TRBV12-4 to TRBJ1-1; 8 bases match TRBD1. The ends lost 5 bases at V and 5 bases at J; junction bases unmatched: 7. The CDR3 has 14 amino acids. CDR3 DNA: TGTGCCAGCAGTCGGGGACAGGTTATAACTGAAGCTTTCTTT. Its translation: CASSRGQVITEAFF.

This clonotype showed up just a few times. CDR3 nucleotides: TGTGCCAGCAGCTTGGGGGCTAGCGGCAATGAGCAGTTCTTC. It is translated as CASSLGASGNEQFF. The J gene is TRBJ2-1, the V gene TRBV5-5, with 7 bases fitting TRBD2. CDR1 is SGHKS, CDR2 YYEKEE, per germline (reference sequence). The V gene end was trimmed by 0 bases and the J gene end by 6 bases; junction bases not matched to a gene: 3. This CDR3 spans 14 amino acids.

This chain links TRBV6-5 with TRBJ1-1, with unresolved D. Trimming left V 4 bases short and J 1 base short, with 19 bases between. Looked up from germline, CDR1 is MNHEY and CDR2 is SVGAGI. The CDR3 consists of 17 residues. The CDR3 here is CASSSAYKGHSNTEAFF. The CDR3 DNA reads TGTGCCAGCAGTTCCGCCTATAAAGGGCATTCGAACACTGAAGCTTTCTTT.

This clonotype was observed a handful of times. The chain recombines TRBV27 with TRBJ2-7, with a weak D call TRBD2 (5 bases). Trimming removed 5 bases at V and 7 bases at J, with 21 bases between. The CDR3 loop spans 15 amino acids. Germline V gene sequence: CDR1 MNHEY, CDR2 SMNVEV (reference sequence). CDR3 protein: CASSPRGRGTDEQYF. The CDR3 DNA reads TGTGCCAGCAGTCCACGAGGTCGGGGTACCGATGAGCAGTACTTC.

V and J are TRBV27 and TRBJ2-1, with TRBD2 identical over 10 bases. There are 12 residues in the CDR3. V lost 10 bases to trimming and J lost 10 bases; unmatched junction nucleotides: 7. Germline-derived CDR1 and CDR2 are MNHEY and SMNVEV (reference sequence). This CDR3 reads CATASGGEEQFF. The CDR3 DNA reads TGTGCCACGGCTAGCGGGGGCGAGGAGCAGTTCTTC.

V usage is TRBV29-1 and J usage is TRBJ2-3; D unclear. The length of the CDR3 is 14 residues. Germline V gene lookup returns CDR1 SQVTM and CDR2 ANQGSEA. The germline V and J ends were trimmed by 5 bases and 1 base, with 13 bases remaining between them. The CDR3 sequence is CSVRRNRGTDTQYF. The CDR3 DNA is TGCAGCGTTCGGCGGAATCGTGGCACAGATACGCAGTATTTT.

The chain links TRBV18 to TRBJ2-5, with 11 bases matching TRBD2. Germline loops: CDR1 KGHSH, CDR2 LQKENI. The CDR3 length is 17 residues. With V trimmed by 1 base and J by 2 bases, 6 bases remained unmatched. CDR3 loop: CASSPLVAGGHQETQYF. As DNA, the CDR3 is TGTGCCAGCTCACCACTTGTAGCGGGGGGGCATCAAGAGACCCAGTACTTC.

In nucleotides, the CDR3 is TGCAGTGCTAGAGTAATAATTCCAACTAATGAAAAACTGTTTTTT. Protein product: CSARVIIPTNEKLFF. V usage is TRBV20-1 and J usage is TRBJ1-4; D is unresolved. The CDR3 length is 15 residues. Germline CDR1 reads DFQATT; CDR2 reads SNEGSKA (reference sequence). V dropped 1 base and J dropped 0 bases, with 9 bases sitting between them.